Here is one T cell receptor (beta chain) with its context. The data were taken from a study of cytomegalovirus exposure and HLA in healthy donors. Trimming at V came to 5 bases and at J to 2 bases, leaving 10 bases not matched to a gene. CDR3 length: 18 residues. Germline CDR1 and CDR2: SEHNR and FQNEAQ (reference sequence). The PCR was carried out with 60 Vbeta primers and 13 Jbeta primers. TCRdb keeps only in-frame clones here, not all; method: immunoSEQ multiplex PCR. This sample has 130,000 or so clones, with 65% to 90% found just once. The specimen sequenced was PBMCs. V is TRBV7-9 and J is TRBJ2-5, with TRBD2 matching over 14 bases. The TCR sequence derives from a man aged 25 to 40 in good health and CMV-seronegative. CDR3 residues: CASSPGTSGGPWQETQYF. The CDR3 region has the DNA TGTGCCAGCAGCCCAGGGACTAGCGGGGGACCTTGGCAAGAGACCCAGTACTTC.